This T cell receptor beta chain emerged from a study of T cell repertoires in cytomegalovirus infection (dated by TCRdb to the late 2010s). Broadly, across the study: The peptide stimulations were aimed at well-studied HLA-B-restricted epitopes as well as recently identified HLA-C-restricted CMV epitopes, whose presentation resists viral immunomodulation. Donor HLA type was relevant to the analysis, because carriage of CMV infection together with the matching HLA type was indicated by public TCR beta signatures.

The CDR3 spans 15 residues, from the cysteine through the phenylalanine. Left in the record is the CDR3 DNA by itself, 45 bases read in frame from the first base. Unmatched junction bases come to 9, with V trimmed by 0 bases and J by 8 bases. CDR1 and CDR2, per the germline V gene (reference sequence), are DFQATT and SNEGSKA. Sequenced on an Illumina HiSeq 1500. TCRdb trimmed public reads at Q25 via fastp, called clones via MiXCR and kept in-frame beta chains. Every distinct CDR3 protein forms one entry, paired with its most common genes and DNA. The sample yields about 770,000 distinct CDR3 sequences; roughly 28% were counted once. Together, the top ten hold about an eighth of the sample. What the study reported, not specific to this receptor: The ex vivo response was dominated by HLA-C-restricted CMV-specific TCR beta clonotypes, which also provided the single most frequent clonotype in two of eight donors. In both this cohort and an independent cohort of some 370 donors, the cumulative frequency of public TCR beta family members distinguished carriers of CMV infection plus the relevant HLA type.

With regard to this clonotype: Its antigen has not been determined. No qualities accompany the bases; no much larger clone lies one base away.

The sample's treatment or condition label is to be understood as: in vitro stimulation with specific CMV peptide epitopes to enrich CMV-specific T cells. The rearranged chain carries TRBV20-1 and TRBJ2-1, and 8 bases in between align with TRBD2. The sample was cultured CD8+ T cells from PBMCs, taken from culture after CMV antigen stimulation. The sequence was collected from a human donor in good health (CMV status not recorded). Some clones in this sample may be carry-over from other donors' samples. The nucleotide sequence reads as follows: TGCAGTGCTAGAGACCCCGGGGGGGGTCCCCATGAGCAGTTCTTC. This translates into CSARDPGGGPHEQFF.